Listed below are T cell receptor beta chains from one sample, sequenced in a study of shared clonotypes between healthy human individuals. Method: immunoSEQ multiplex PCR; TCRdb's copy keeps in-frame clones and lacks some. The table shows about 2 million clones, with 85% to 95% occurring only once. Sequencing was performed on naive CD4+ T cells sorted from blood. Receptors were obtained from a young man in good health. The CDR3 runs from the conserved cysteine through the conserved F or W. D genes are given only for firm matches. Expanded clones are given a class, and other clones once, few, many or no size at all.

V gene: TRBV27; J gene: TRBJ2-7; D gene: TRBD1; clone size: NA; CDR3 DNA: TGTGCCAGCAGTTTACCCTCGGACAGGCTTAACCTACTCGAGCAGTACTTC; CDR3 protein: CASSLPSDRLNLLEQYF
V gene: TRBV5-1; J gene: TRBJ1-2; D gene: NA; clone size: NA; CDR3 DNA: TGCGCCAGCAGCTTCGGACAAGGCGGCTACACCTTC; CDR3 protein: CASSFGQGGYTF
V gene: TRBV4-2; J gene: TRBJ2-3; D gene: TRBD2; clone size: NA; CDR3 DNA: TGTGCCAGCAGCCCAGGACTAGCGGGGGGGGTAACGCAGTATTTT; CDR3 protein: CASSPGLAGGVTQYF
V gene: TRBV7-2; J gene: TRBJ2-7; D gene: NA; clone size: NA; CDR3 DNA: TGTGCCAGCAGCTTAGGAGGGACGGGTCGTAGCGAGCAGTACTTC; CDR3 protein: CASSLGGTGRSEQYF
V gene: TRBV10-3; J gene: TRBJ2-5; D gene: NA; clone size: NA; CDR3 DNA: TGTGCCACCGAAGCTGGAGGGGGCCTGGAGACCCAGTACTTC; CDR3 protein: CATEAGGGLETQYF
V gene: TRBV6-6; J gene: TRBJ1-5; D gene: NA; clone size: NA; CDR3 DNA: TGTGCCAGCAGTTTAAACTTCAGGGGTCCCAATCAGCCCCAGCATTTT; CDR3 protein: CASSLNFRGPNQPQHF
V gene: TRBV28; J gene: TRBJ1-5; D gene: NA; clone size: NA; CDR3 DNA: TGTGCCAGTAAGGGTGACAGGTCCGGTCAGCCCCAGCATTTT; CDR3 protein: CASKGDRSGQPQHF
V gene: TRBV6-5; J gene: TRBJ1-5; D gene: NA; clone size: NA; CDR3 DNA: TGTGCCAGCAGTTACGGTACCGGGCCCCAGCATTTT; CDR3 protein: CASSYGTGPQHF
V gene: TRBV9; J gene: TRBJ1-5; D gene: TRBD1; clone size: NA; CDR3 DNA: TGTGCCAGCAGCGGGGGACAGGGCGGGCAGCCCCAGCATTTT; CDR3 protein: CASSGGQGGQPQHF
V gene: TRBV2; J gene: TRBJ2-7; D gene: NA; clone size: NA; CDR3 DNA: TGTGCCAGCAGGGAAGCGTTACGGTACGAGCAGTACTTC; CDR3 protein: CASREALRYEQYF
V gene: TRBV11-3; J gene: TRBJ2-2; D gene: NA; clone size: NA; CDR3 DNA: TGTGCCAGCAGCCCTCCGGGACTGAACACCGGGGAGCTGTTTTTT; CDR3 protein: CASSPPGLNTGELFF
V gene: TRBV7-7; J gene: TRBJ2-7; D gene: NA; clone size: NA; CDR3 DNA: TGTGCTAGCAGCTTAGAACTGGGAACCTACGAGCAGTACTTC; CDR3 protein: CASSLELGTYEQYF
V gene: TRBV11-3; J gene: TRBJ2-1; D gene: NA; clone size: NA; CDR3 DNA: TGTGCCAGCAGCTCACAGGCCTACAATGAGCAGTTCTTC; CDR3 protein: CASSSQAYNEQFF
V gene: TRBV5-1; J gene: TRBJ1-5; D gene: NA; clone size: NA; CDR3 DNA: TGCGCCAGCAGCCCGGGGCCATCACAGGGTATTAGTCAGCCCCAGCATTTT; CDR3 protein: CASSPGPSQGISQPQHF
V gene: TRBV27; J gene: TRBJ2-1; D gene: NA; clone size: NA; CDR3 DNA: TGTGCCAGCAGTTTATTGGCAGGGAGAAGGTACAATGAGCAGTTCTTC; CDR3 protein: CASSLLAGRRYNEQFF
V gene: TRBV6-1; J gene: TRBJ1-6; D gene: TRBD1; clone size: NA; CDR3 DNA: TGTGCCAGCAGTGGTGGGACAGACTTCGGTTCACCCCTCCACTTT; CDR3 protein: CASSGGTDFGSPLHF
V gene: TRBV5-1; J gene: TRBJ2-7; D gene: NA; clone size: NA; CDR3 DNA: TGCGCCAGCGGACCGAACCCCACTAGCTACGAGCAGTACTTC; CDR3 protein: CASGPNPTSYEQYF
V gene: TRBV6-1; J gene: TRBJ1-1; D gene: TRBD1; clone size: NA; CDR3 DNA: TGTGCCAGCAGTGTTAGGGGGCTGAACACTGAAGCTTTCTTT; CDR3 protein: CASSVRGLNTEAFF
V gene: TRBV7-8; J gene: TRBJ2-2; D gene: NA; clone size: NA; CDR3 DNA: TGTGCCAGCAGCCCCAGACAGACTACCGGGGAGCTGTTTTTT; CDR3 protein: CASSPRQTTGELFF
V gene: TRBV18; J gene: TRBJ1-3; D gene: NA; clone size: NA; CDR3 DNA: TGTGCCAGCTCACCGGGGTCTTCTGGAAACACCATATATTTT; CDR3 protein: CASSPGSSGNTIYF
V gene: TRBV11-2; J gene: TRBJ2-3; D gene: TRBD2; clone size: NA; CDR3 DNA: TGTGCCAGCAGCTTAGATGCACTAGCGGGGGGCCTAGATACGCAGTATTTT; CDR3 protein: CASSLDALAGGLDTQYF
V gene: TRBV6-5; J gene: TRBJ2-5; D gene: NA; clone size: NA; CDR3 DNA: TGTGCCAGCAGCCGACTAGACAGGTTGGAGACCCAGTACTTC; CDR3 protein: CASSRLDRLETQYF
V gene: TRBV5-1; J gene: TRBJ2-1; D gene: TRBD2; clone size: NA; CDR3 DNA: TGCGCCAGCAGCTTCCGGACTAGCGGGAGCGGTTGGGGCTCCTACAATGAGCAGTTCTTC; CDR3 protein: CASSFRTSGSGWGSYNEQFF
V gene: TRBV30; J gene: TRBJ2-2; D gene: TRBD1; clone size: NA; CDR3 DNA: TGTGCCTGGAATGACAGGGGGGTGTATGGAACCGGGGAGCTGTTTTTT; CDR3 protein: CAWNDRGVYGTGELFF
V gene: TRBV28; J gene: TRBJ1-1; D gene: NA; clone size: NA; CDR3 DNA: TGTGCCAGCAGTTCGAGCGGCACTGAAGCTTTCTTT; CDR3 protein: CASSSSGTEAFF
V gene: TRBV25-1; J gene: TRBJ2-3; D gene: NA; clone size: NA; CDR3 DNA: TGTGCCAGCTCCCGCCGGGGGTGGGACACAGATACGCAGTATTTT; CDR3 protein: CASSRRGWDTDTQYF
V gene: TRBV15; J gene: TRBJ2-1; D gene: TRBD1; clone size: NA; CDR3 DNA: TGTGCCACCAGCAGAGATGGGGACAGGGCGGGAAATGAGCAGTTCTTC; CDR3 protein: CATSRDGDRAGNEQFF
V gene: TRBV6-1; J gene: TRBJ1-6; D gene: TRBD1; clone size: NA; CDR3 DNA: TGTGCCAGCAGTGAAACGGGACAGATAGCCATACCACCCCTCCACTTT; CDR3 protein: CASSETGQIAIPPLHF
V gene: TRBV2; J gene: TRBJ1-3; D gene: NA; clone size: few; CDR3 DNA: TGTGCCAGCAGTGAAGGAAACACCATATATTTT; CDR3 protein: CASSEGNTIYF
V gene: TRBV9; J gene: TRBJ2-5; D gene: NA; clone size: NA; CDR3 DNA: TGTGCCAGCAGCGTAGGTGTTAGCCAAGAGACCCAGTACTTC; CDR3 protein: CASSVGVSQETQYF
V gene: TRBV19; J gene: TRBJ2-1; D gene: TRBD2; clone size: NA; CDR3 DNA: TGTGCCAGTAGTATATCAGGGCTAGCGGGGGAAATGGACCACAATGAGCAGTTCTTC; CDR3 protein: CASSISGLAGEMDHNEQFF
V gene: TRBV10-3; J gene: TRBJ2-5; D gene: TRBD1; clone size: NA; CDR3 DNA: TGTGCCATCAGCCCGGGTCAGGGGGCAGGGGAAGAGACCCAGTACTTC; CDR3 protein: CAISPGQGAGEETQYF
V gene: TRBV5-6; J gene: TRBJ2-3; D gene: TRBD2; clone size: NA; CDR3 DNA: TGTGCCAGCAGCTACAGGGGACTAGCTGTAGGGACGCAGTATTTT; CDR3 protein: CASSYRGLAVGTQYF
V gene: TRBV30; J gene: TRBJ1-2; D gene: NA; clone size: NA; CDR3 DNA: TGTGCCTGGGGACTACCGGCCTCTAACTATGGCTACACCTTC; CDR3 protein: CAWGLPASNYGYTF
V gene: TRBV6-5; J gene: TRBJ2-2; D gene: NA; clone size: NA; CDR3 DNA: TGTGCCAGCAGTCCCAGGGTATCCGGGGAGCTGTTTTTT; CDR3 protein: CASSPRVSGELFF
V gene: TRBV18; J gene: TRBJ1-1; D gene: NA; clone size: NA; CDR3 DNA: TGTGCCAGCTCACCTAACGGAGGGAGTGGGAACACTGAAGCTTTCTTT; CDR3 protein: CASSPNGGSGNTEAFF
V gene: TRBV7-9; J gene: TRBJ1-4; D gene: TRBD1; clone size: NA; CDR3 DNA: TGTGCCAGCAGCTCGACAGGGGGCAGTAATGAAAAACTGTTTTTT; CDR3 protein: CASSSTGGSNEKLFF
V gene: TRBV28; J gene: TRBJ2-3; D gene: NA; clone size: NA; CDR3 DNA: TGTGCCAGTGAAGGAGGTTGGACAGATACGCAGTATTTT; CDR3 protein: CASEGGWTDTQYF
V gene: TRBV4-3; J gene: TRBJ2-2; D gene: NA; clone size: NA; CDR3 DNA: TGCGCCAGCAGCCAAGGGGACACGACGAACACCGGGGAGCTGTTTTTT; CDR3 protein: CASSQGDTTNTGELFF
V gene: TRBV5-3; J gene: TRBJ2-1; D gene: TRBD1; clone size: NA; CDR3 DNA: TGTGCCAGAAGCTTGAAGAAGGGGACAGGGATGTACAATGAGCAGTTCTTC; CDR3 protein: CARSLKKGTGMYNEQFF
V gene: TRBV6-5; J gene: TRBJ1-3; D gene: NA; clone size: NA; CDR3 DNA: TGTGCCAGCAGTAAAGGCACTGGAAACACCATATATTTT; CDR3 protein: CASSKGTGNTIYF